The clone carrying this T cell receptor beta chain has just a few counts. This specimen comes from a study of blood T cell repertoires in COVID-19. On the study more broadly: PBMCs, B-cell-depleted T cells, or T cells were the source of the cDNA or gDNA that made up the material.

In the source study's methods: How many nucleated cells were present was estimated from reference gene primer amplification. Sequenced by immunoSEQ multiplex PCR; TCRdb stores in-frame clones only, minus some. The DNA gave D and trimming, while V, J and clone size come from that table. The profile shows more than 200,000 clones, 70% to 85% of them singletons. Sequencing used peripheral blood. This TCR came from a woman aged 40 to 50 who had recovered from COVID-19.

CDR3 DNA sequence: TGTGCTAGTGGGACAGCCCACGACAGGTTTAGTACTGAAGCTTTCTTT. The encoded protein is CASGTAHDRFSTEAFF. The rearrangement joins TRBV12-5 to TRBJ1-1; TRBD1 might be the D (6 bases). The V gene lost 6 bases and the J gene lost 5 bases, with 22 bases spanning the gap. The CDR3 runs to 16 residues. Germline values: CDR1 LGHNT, CDR2 FRNRAP. The variable domain in full, completed from reference TRBV12-5 and TRBJ1-1, reads DARVTQTPRHKVTEMGQEVTMRCQPILGHNTVFWYRQTMMQGLELLAYFRNRAPLDDSGMPKDRFSAEMPDATLATLKIQPSEPRDSAVYFCASGTAHDRFSTEAFFGQGTRLTVV.